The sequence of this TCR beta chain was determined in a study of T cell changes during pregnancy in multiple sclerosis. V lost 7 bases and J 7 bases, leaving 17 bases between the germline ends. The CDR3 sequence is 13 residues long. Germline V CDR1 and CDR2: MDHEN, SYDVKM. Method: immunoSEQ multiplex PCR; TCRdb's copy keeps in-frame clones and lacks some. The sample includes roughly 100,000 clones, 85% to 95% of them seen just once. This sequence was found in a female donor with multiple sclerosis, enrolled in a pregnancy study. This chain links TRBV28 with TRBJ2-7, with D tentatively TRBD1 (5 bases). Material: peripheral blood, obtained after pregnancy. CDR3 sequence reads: CASTLGRGEEQYF. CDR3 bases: TGTGCCAGCACCCTAGGTAGGGGTGAGGAGCAGTACTTC.